This T cell receptor (beta chain) was documented in a study of PD-L1 blockade in urothelial cancer. In the study overall: The median number of T cells present in blood samples was approximately 140,000.

Spiking of synthetic TCR analog templates was performed in each PCR. TCRdb's copy holds only in-frame clones and misses some; the assay was immunoSEQ multiplex PCR. Here the sample spans 15,000 to 20,000 clones, roughly 87% being singletons. Germline CDR1 KGHSH, CDR2 LQKENI. V lost 3 bases to trimming and J lost 3 bases, with 5 bases between them. The CDR3 sequence is 12 residues long. The specimen was PBMCs, collected around atezolizumab (anti-PD-L1) treatment. The V call is TRBV18, the J call TRBJ2-5; D gene unclear. The source of this sequence is a man aged 50 to 60 with urothelial cancer. The CDR3 is CASSPPKETQYF. The CDR3 nucleotides read TGTGCCAGCTCACCCCCTAAAGAGACCCAGTACTTC.